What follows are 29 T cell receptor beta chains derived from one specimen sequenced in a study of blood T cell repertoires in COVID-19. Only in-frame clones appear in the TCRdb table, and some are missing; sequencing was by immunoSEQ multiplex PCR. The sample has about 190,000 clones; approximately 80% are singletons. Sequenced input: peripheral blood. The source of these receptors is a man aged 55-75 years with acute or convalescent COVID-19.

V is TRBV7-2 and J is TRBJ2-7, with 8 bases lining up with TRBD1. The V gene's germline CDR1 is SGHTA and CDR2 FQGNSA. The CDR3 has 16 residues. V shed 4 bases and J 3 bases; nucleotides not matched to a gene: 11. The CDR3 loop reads CASSSPLRDRIYEQYF. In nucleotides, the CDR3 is TGTGCCAGCAGCTCACCCCTCCGGGACAGGATCTACGAGCAGTACTTC.

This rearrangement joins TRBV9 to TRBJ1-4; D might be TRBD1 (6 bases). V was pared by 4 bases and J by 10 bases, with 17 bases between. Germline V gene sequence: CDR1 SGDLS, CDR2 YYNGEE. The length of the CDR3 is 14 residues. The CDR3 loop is CASSPRGARGKLFF. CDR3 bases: TGTGCCAGCAGCCCCCGGGGGGCTAGGGGAAAACTGTTTTTT.

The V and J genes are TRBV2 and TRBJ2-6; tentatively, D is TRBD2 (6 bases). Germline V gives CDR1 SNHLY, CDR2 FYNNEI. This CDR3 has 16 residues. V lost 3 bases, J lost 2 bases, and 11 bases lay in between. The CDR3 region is CASSDGSSPGANVLTF. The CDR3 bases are TGTGCCAGCAGTGACGGGAGCTCCCCTGGGGCCAACGTCCTGACTTTC.

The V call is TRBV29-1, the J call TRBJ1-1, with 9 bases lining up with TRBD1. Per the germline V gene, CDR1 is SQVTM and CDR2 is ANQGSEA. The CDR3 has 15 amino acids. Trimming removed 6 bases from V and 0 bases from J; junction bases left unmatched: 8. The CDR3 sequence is CSVAPGQGMNTEAFF. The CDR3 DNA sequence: TGCAGCGTGGCCCCGGGACAGGGAATGAACACTGAAGCTTTCTTT.

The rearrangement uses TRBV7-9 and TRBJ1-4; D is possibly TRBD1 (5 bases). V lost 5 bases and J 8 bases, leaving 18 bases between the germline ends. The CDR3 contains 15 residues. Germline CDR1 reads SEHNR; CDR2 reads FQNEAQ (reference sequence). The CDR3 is CASSPGTHQGEKLFF. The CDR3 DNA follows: TGTGCCAGCAGCCCGGGGACTCACCAAGGGGAAAAACTGTTTTTT.

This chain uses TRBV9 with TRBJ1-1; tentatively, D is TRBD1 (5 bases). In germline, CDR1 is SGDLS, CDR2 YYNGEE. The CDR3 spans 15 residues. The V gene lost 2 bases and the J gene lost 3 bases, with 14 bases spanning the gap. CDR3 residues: CASSVEQDPDTEAFF. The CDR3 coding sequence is TGTGCCAGCAGCGTGGAACAGGATCCGGACACTGAAGCTTTCTTT.

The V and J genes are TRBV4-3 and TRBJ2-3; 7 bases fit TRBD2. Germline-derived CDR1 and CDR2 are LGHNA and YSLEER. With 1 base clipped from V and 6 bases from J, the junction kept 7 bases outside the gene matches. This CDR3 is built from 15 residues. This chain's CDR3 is CASSQGGGIADTQYF. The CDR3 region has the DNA TGCGCCAGCAGCCAAGGGGGAGGGATCGCGGATACGCAGTATTTT.

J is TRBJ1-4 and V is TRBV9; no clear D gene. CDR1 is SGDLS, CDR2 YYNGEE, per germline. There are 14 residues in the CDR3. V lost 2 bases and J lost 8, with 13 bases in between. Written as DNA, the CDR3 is TGTGCCAGCAGCGTTAGCGGAAGGGAGGAAAAACTGTTTTTT. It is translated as CASSVSGREEKLFF.

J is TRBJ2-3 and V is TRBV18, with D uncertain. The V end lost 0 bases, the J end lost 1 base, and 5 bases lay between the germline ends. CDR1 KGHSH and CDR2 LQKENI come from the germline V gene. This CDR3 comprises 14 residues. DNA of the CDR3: TGTGCCAGCTCACCACCCGAGGGCACAGATACGCAGTATTTT. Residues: CASSPPEGTDTQYF. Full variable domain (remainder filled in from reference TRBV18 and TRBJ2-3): NAGVMQNPRHLVRRRGQEARLRCSPMKGHSHVYWYRQLPEEGLKFMVYLQKENIIDESGMPKERFSAEFPKEGPSILRIQQVVRGDSAAYFCASSPPEGTDTQYFGPGTRLTVL.

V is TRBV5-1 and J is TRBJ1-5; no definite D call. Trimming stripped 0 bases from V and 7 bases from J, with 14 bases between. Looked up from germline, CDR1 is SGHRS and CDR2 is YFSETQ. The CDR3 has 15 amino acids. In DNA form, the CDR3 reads TGCGCCAGCAGCTTGGAATCGGGTGCAAGGCAGCCCCAGCATTTT. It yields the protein CASSLESGARQPQHF.

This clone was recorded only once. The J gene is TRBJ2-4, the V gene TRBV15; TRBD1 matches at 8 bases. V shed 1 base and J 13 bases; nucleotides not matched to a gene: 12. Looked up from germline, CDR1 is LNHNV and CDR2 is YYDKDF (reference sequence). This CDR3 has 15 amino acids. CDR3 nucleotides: TGTGCCACCAGCAGAGGGCTTGCAGGGGGCGATCGGCAGTACTTC. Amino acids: CATSRGLAGGDRQYF.

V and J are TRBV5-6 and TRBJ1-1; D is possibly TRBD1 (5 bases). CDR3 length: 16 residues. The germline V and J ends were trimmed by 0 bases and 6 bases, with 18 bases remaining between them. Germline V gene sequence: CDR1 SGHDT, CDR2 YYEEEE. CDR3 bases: TGTGCCAGCAGCTTGGGAGTGGGGCCAAAGGACGCTGAAGCTTTCTTT. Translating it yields CASSLGVGPKDAEAFF.

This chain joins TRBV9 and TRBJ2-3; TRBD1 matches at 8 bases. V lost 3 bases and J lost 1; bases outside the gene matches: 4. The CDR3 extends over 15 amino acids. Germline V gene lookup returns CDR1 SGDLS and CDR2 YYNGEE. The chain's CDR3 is CASSASRGRTDTQYF. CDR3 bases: TGTGCCAGCAGCGCGTCCAGGGGGCGCACAGATACGCAGTATTTT. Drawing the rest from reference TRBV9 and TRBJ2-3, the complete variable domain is DSGVTQTPKHLITATGQRVTLRCSPRSGDLSVYWYQQSLDQGLQFLIQYYNGEERAKGNILERFSAQQFPDLHSELNLSSLELGDSALYFCASSASRGRTDTQYFGPGTRLTVL.

CDR3 loop: CASSYSVPIYEQYF. The DNA for the CDR3 is TGTGCCAGCAGTTACAGTGTCCCTATCTACGAGCAGTACTTC. This rearrangement joins TRBV6-5 to TRBJ2-7; D not resolved. Per germline, CDR1 MNHEY and CDR2 SVGAGI. The CDR3 sequence is 14 residues long. With 2 bases removed from V and 3 bases from J, the gap between germline ends came to 11 bases.

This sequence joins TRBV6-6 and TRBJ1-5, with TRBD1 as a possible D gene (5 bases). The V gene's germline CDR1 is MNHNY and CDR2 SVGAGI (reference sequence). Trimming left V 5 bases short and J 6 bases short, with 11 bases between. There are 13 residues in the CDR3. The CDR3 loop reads CASSDQDSQPQHF. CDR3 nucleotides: TGTGCCAGCAGTGATCAAGACAGTCAGCCCCAGCATTTT.

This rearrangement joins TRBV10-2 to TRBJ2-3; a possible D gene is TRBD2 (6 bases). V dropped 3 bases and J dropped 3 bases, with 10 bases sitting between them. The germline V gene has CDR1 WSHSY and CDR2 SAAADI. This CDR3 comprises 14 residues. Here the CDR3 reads CASSDSRGTDTQYF. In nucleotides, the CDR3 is TGCGCCAGCAGTGACAGTCGGGGGACAGATACGCAGTATTTT.

The CDR3 region has the DNA TGCGCCAGCAGAGGACTAGCGGAGTTTAGCTCCTACAATGAGCAGTTCTTC. Its translation is CASRGLAEFSSYNEQFF. The chain links TRBV4-1 to TRBJ2-1; 10 bases fit TRBD2. The V gene's germline CDR1 is MGHRA and CDR2 YSYEKL. V was pared by 6 bases and J by 0 bases, with 8 bases of the junction left unmatched. The CDR3 covers 17 residues.

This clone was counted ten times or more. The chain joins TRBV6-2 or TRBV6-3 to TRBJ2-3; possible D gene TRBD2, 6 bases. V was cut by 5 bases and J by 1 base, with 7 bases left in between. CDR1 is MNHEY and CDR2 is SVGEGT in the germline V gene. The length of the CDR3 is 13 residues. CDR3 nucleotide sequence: TGTGCCAGCAGTCGCGGGGGCACAGATACGCAGTATTTT. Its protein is CASSRGGTDTQYF.

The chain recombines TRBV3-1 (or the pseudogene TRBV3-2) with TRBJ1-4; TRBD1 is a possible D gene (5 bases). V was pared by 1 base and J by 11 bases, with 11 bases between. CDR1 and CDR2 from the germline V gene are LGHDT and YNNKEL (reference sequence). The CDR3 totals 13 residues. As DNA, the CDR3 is TGTGCCAGCAGCCAAGGGGGGGTACCGAAACTGTTTTTT. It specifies CASSQGGVPKLFF.

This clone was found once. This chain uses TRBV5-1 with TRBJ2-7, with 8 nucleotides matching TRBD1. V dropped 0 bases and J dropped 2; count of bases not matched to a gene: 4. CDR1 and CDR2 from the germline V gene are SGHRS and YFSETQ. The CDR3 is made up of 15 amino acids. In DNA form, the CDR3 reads TGCGCCAGCAGCTTGGAGGGGACAGGCACCTACGAGCAGTACTTC. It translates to CASSLEGTGTYEQYF.

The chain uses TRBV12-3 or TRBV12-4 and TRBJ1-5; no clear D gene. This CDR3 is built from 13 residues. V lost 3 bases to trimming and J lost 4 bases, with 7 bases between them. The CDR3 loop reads CASSFGENQPQHF. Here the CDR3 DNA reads TGTGCCAGCAGTTTCGGGGAGAATCAGCCCCAGCATTTT.

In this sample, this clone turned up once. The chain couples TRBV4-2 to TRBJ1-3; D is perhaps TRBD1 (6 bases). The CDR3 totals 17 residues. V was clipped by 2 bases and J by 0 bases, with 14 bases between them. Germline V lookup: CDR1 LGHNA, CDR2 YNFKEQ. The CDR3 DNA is TGTGCCAGCAGCCAAAATGCACAGGGCTACTCTGGAAACACCATATATTTT. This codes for CASSQNAQGYSGNTIYF.

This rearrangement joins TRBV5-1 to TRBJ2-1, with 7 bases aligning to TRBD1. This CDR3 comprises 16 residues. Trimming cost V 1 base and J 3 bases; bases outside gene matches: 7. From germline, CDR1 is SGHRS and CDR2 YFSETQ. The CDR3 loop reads CASSLRTGTDYNEQFF. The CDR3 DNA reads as TGCGCCAGCAGCTTGAGAACCGGGACAGACTACAATGAGCAGTTCTTC.

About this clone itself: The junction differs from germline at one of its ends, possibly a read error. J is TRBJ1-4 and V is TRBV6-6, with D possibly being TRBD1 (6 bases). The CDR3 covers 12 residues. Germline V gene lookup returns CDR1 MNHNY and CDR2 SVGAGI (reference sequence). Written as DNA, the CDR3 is TGTGCCAGTTCCGTCCCACAGGGTCTGGAACTTTTT. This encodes CASSVPQGLELF.

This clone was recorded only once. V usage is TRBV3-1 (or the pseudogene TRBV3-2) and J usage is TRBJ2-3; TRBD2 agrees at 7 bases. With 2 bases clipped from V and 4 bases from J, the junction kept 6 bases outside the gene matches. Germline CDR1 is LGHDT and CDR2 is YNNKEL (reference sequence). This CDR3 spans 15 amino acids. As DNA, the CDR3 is TGTGCCAGCAGCCAACTAGCCCGGGGGGCAGATACGCAGTATTTT. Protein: CASSQLARGADTQYF.

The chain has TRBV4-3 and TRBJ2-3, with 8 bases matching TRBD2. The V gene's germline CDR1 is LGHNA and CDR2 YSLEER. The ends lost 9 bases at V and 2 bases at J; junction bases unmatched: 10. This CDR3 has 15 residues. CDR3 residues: CASNPGLGDTDTQYF. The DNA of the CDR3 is TGCGCCAGTAATCCGGGACTAGGAGACACAGATACGCAGTATTTT.

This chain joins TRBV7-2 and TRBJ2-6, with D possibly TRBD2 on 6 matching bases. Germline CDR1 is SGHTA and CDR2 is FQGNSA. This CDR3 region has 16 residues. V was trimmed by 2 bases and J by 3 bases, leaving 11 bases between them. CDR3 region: CASSLYGGNGANVLTF. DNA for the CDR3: TGTGCCAGCAGCTTATATGGCGGGAATGGGGCCAACGTCCTGACTTTC.

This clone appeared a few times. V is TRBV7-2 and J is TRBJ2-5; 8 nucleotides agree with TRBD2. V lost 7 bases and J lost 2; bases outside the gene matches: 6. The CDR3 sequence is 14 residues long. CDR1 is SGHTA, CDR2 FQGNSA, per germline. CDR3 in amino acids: CASKKGTSQETQYF. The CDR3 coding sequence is TGTGCCAGCAAAAAGGGGACTAGTCAAGAGACCCAGTACTTC.

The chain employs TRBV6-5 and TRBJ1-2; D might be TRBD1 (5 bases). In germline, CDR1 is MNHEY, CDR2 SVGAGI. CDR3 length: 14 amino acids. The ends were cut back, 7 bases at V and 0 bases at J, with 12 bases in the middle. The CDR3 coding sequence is TGTGCCAGCACCCCCTGGGGCTCTAACTATGGCTACACCTTC. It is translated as CASTPWGSNYGYTF.